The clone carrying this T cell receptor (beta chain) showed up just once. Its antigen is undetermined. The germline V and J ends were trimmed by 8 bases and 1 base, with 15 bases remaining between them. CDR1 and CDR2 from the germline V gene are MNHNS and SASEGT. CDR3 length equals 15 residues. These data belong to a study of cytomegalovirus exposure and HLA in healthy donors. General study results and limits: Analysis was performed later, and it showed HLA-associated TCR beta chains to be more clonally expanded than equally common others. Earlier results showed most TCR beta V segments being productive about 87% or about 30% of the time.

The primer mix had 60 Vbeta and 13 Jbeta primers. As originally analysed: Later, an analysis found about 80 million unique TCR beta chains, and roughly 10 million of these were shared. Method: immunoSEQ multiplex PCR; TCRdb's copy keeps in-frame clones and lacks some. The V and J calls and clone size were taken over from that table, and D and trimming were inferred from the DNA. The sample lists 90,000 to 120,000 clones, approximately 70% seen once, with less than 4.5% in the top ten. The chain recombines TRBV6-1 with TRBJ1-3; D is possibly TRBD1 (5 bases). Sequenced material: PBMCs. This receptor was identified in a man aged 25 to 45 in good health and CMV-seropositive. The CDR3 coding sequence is TGTGCCAGCTGCACCTTTCAGGGATCTGGAAACACCATATATTTT. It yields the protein CASCTFQGSGNTIYF.